Described below is a single T cell receptor beta chain sequence and its context. This CDR3 contains 15 residues. V trimming: 3 bases; J trimming: 5 bases; junction bases outside the gene matches: 7. From germline, CDR1 is ENHRY and CDR2 SYGVKD. These data come from a study of patients and donors after allogeneic stem cell transplantation. MiXCR was run by TCRdb on the RT-PCR reads, yielding one entry per CDR3 protein. Counted here are about 410,000 distinct CDR3 sequences, roughly 16% occurring once; the ten biggest clones make up roughly 7.2%. J is TRBJ2-1 and V is TRBV10-3; TRBD2 agrees at 7 bases. The specimen sequenced was blood, either unsorted or a sorted T cell fraction (not recorded which). This clonotype was sampled from a human donor who was either an allogeneic HSCT recipient or a stem cell or donor lymphocyte infusion donor (not recorded which). It is not recorded whose cells these are; they may come from a transplant donor. In DNA, the CDR3 is TGTGCCATCAGTGAAGGCGGGAGAACTGACAATGAGCAGTTCTTC. This codes for CAISEGGRTDNEQFF.